Below, 18 T cell receptor beta chains from the same sample are listed, as sequenced in a study of T cells in Graves' hyperthyroidism and ophthalmopathy. Amplification targeted TCR beta CDR3 regions from RNA transcripts. Using the HTBI primer set, a first-round RT-PCR was run on the TCR CDR3. TCRdb ran MiXCR on the multiplex PCR reads and lists one entry per CDR3 protein. The data show nearly 750,000 distinct CDR3 sequences, with around 40% seen just once and less than 35% held by the top ten. Sequencing was performed on blood. The receptors derive from a middle-aged woman with Graves' hyperthyroidism.

The chain links TRBV19 to TRBJ2-2, with TRBD1 as a possible D gene (5 bases). V was trimmed by 3 bases and J by 6 bases, leaving 17 bases between them. The CDR3 spans 16 residues. The germline V gene has CDR1 LNHDA and CDR2 SQIVND (reference sequence). As DNA, the CDR3 is TGTGCCAGTAGTATGAGAAGAGCAGGGATACCCGGGGAGCTGTTTTTT. This translates into CASSMRRAGIPGELFF.

This clonotype was recorded at least ten times. The junction differs from germline at one of its ends, possibly a read error. The chain joins TRBV7-7 to TRBJ2-5; a possible D gene is TRBD2 (5 bases). The CDR3 runs 13 residues. CDR1 and CDR2 (germline): SSHAT, FNYEAQ (reference sequence). The DNA for the CDR3 is TGTGCTAGCAGCCCAAACCCGGGGGAGACCCAGTACTTC. It codes for CASSPNPGETQYF.

The chain recombines TRBV15 with TRBJ1-3; the D is unclear. Deletions cut 3 bases from V and 2 bases from J, with 14 bases between. Germline CDR1 LNHNV, CDR2 YYDKDF (reference sequence). The length of the CDR3 is 16 residues. CDR3 protein: CATSRDATYPGNTIYF. The CDR3, as DNA: TGTGCCACCAGCAGGGACGCGACGTACCCTGGAAACACCATATATTTT.

This clonotype was counted ten times or more. The chain uses TRBV10-3 and TRBJ1-5, with TRBD1 identical over 8 bases. J was trimmed by 5 bases and V by 2 bases; bases with no gene match: 5. Per the germline V gene, CDR1 is ENHRY and CDR2 is SYGVKD. CDR3 size: 15 residues. CDR3 DNA: TGTGCCATCAGTGAGGGACAGGGAGGGGATCAGCCCCAGCATTTT. Translation gives CAISEGQGGDQPQHF.

V usage is TRBV3-1 and J usage is TRBJ1-2; 11 positions agree with TRBD1. CDR1 is LGHDT, CDR2 YNNKEL, per germline (reference sequence). This CDR3 spans 16 amino acids. V shed 4 bases and J 6 bases; nucleotides not matched to a gene: 10. Here the CDR3 reads CASSPWSRTGGNGYTF. Here the CDR3 DNA reads TGTGCCAGCAGCCCCTGGTCCAGGACAGGGGGCAATGGCTACACCTTC.

This clonotype was recorded a few times. The rearrangement links TRBV14 to TRBJ1-5; D might be TRBD1 (5 bases). Trimming left V 0 bases short and J 0 bases short, with 18 bases between. The V gene's germline CDR1 is SGHDN and CDR2 FVKESK. The CDR3 sequence is 19 residues long. The CDR3, as DNA: TGTGCCAGCAGCCAAGAACCGCGTGAGACAGCCTATAGCAATCAGCCCCAGCATTTT. This gives the protein CASSQEPRETAYSNQPQHF.

This clonotype has at least ten counts. The gene calls are TRBV20-1 and TRBJ1-1; D unresolved. V was cut by 0 bases and J by 3 bases, with 8 bases left in between. This CDR3 contains 13 residues. The germline CDR1 and CDR2 sequences are DFQATT and SNEGSKA (reference sequence). CDR3: CSAREVADTEAFF. The CDR3, as DNA: TGCAGTGCTAGAGAGGTCGCGGACACTGAAGCTTTCTTT.

This clonotype appeared a few times. CDR3 coding DNA: TGCAGTGCTAGACGACAGCCGAATGGCTACACCTTC. It yields the protein CSARRQPNGYTF. V gene TRBV20-1 combines with J gene TRBJ1-2, with D tentatively TRBD1 (5 bases). The germline gives CDR1 DFQATT, CDR2 SNEGSKA (reference sequence). CDR3 length: 12 amino acids. V dropped 2 bases and J dropped 6 bases, with 10 bases sitting between them.

This clonotype was observed at least ten times. The chain uses TRBV29-1 and TRBJ1-1; 10 nucleotides line up with TRBD1. Trimming took 6 bases from V and 0 from J; bases not matched to a gene: 10. The germline V gene has CDR1 SQVTM and CDR2 ANQGSEA. The CDR3 is 16 residues long. The chain's CDR3 is CSVAGTGAPMNTEAFF. In DNA form, the CDR3 reads TGCAGCGTAGCTGGGACAGGGGCTCCAATGAACACTGAAGCTTTCTTT.

This clonotype has just a few counts. The DNA of the CDR3 is TGCGCCAGCAGCCAACGACAGCCGAACACCGGGGAGCTGTTTTTT. Translating gives CASSQRQPNTGELFF. The chain links TRBV4-1 to TRBJ2-2; D perhaps matches TRBD1 (5 bases). CDR1 MGHRA and CDR2 YSYEKL come from the germline V gene. The V end lost 2 bases, the J end lost 0 bases, and 7 bases lay between the germline ends. The CDR3 is 15 residues long.

The chain is built from TRBV24-1 and TRBJ1-2; weak D call: TRBD1 (5 bases). The CDR3 loop spans 17 amino acids. Germline V lookup: CDR1 KGHDR, CDR2 SFDVKD. With 3 bases removed from V and 7 bases from J, the gap between germline ends came to 23 bases. CDR3 bases: TGTGCCACCAGTGATGCTCTGACTAGCGGGAGGGGCGGTGGCTACACCTTC. Amino acids: CATSDALTSGRGGGYTF.

This clonotype was counted many times. The V and J genes are TRBV9 and TRBJ2-2; D tentatively fits TRBD1 or TRBD2 (5 bases each). CDR1 SGDLS and CDR2 YYNGEE come from the germline V gene. The CDR3 totals 18 residues. V lost 3 bases and J lost 4, with 22 bases in between. CDR3 nucleotides: TGTGCCAGCAGCGCATCCGGGACCGTCCTCGAGGCCACCGGGGAGCTGTTTTTT. Translated: CASSASGTVLEATGELFF.

This sequence joins TRBV2 and TRBJ2-3, with D unresolved. CDR1 SNHLY and CDR2 FYNNEI come from the germline V gene. The V gene lost 3 bases and the J gene lost 2 bases, with 9 bases spanning the gap. The CDR3 extends over 14 amino acids. The CDR3 DNA sequence: TGTGCCAGCAGTGACAACCGGTACACAGATACGCAGTATTTT. It is translated as CASSDNRYTDTQYF.

This clonotype was recorded many times. The rearrangement links TRBV29-1 to TRBJ2-6; a weak D match, TRBD1 (5 bases). The germline V and J ends were trimmed by 0 bases and 3 bases, with 9 bases remaining between them. CDR3 length equals 15 residues. Germline V gene data show CDR1 as SQVTM and CDR2 as ANQGSEA. As DNA, the CDR3 is TGCAGCGTTGAAGATAGGACAATTGGGGCCAACGTCCTGACTTTC. Its translation is CSVEDRTIGANVLTF.

In this sample, this clonotype turned up many times. This rearrangement joins TRBV19 to TRBJ1-2, with no clear D. Per the germline V gene, CDR1 is LNHDA and CDR2 is SQIVND (reference sequence). V lost 4 bases to trimming and J lost 7 bases, with 13 bases between them. The CDR3 runs 13 residues. The CDR3 sequence: CASSTQTSTGYTF. The CDR3 bases are TGTGCCAGTAGTACCCAGACCAGCACTGGCTACACCTTC.

This chain uses TRBV20-1 with TRBJ2-6; D is unclear. Germline CDR1 reads DFQATT; CDR2 reads SNEGSKA (reference sequence). The CDR3 has 8 amino acids. Trimming pared 4 bases from V and 16 bases from J, leaving 5 bases between. The CDR3 loop reads CSAIGLTF. The CDR3 coding sequence is TGCAGTGCTATCGGACTGACTTTC.

This clonotype has more than one count but fewer than ten. J is TRBJ2-2 and V is TRBV7-2, with D possibly matching TRBD2 (5 bases). Trimming stripped 3 bases from V and 3 bases from J, with 5 bases between. From germline, CDR1 is SGHTA and CDR2 FQGNSA. This CDR3 is built from 13 residues. In DNA form, the CDR3 reads TGTGCCAGCAGCTTTAGCGACACCGGGGAGCTGTTTTTT. It yields the protein CASSFSDTGELFF.

V gene TRBV4-3 combines with J gene TRBJ1-2; D uncertain. With 3 bases removed from V and 6 bases from J, the gap between germline ends came to 17 bases. Germline loops: CDR1 LGHNA, CDR2 YSLEER. The CDR3 runs 15 residues. CDR3 residues: CASSHAKAGSDGYTF. CDR3 in DNA: TGCGCCAGCAGCCACGCAAAAGCAGGATCGGATGGCTACACCTTC.